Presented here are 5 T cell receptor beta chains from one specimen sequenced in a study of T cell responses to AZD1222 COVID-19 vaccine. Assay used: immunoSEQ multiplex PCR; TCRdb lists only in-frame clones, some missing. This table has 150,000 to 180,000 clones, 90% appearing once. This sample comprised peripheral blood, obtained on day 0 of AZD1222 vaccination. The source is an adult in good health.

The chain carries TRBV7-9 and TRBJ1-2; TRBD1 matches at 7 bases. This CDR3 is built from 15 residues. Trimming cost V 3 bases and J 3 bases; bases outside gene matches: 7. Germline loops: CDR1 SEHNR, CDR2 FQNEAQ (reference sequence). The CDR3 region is CASSLAPTGYYGYTF. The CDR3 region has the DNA TGTGCCAGCAGCTTGGCCCCGACAGGGTACTATGGCTACACCTTC.

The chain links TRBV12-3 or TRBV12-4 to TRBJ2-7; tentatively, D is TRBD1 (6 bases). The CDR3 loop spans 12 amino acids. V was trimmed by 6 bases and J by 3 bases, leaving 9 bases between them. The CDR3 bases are TGTGCCAGCAGACGGGACATCTACGAGCAGTACTTC. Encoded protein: CASRRDIYEQYF.

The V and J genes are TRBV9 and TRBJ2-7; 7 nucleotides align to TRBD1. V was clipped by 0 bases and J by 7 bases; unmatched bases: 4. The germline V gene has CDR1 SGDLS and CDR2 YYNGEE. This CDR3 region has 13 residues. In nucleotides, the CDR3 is TGTGCCAGCAGCGTAGGACCACAGGGGGAGCAGTACTTC. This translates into CASSVGPQGEQYF.

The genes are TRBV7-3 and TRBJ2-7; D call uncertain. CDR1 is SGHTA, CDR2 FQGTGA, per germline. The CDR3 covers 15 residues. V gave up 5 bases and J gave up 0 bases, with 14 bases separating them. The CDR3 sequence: CASSNQAASSYEQYF. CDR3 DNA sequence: TGTGCCAGCAGCAACCAGGCTGCAAGCTCCTACGAGCAGTACTTC.

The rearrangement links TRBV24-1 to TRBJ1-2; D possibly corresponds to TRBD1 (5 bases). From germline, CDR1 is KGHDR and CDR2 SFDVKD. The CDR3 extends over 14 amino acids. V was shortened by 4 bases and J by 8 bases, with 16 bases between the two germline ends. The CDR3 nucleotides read TGTGCCACCAGTGAGGGGGGAAGTAGGGGCGGCTACACCTTC. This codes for CATSEGGSRGGYTF.